The source of this T cell receptor (beta chain) is a study of shared T cell receptors in the human thymus (dated by TCRdb to the early 2020s). Describing the broader study: The study investigated the way shared, self-reactive T-cell receptor alpha chains are produced in the human thymus.

As concerns this clone: Its antigen specificity is not known. No base quality values were provided; no much bigger clone lies one nucleotide off.

The library was made by the immunoSEQ multiplex PCR assay. The table comes from immuneACCESS by way of TCRdb, which keeps in-frame sequences with V and J called. Part of the clones is missing from these tables; in studies checked, under half for an unresolved V gene and the rest for unknown reasons. The sample table lists 540,000 or so clones, 75% to 85% of them with a count of one. Of the sample, about 0.014% is held by the ten largest clones. The junction shows trimming of 4 bases on V and 8 bases on J, plus 11 bases between the germline ends. The CDR3 numbers 12 residues from cysteine through phenylalanine. This entry keeps only the CDR3 DNA: 36 bases, framed from base 1. From a lookup of the germline V gene (reference sequence), CDR1 and CDR2 are MNHEY and SMNVEV. This sample was also put to use in a study of human thymus T cells. As described in the second report: In Finland, the donors were immunologically healthy infants who were having open corrective cardiac surgery for congenital heart defects. Thymus tissue was collected as surgical resects that were removed during corrective cardiac surgery. Both the thymic and the peripheral blood repertoires appeared to show biased V and J gene segment usage. Highly overlapping thymic TCR repertoires among unrelated individuals were reported in the related research. The study used 7 or 8 infant thymus samples plus four related peripheral blood samples to characterize TCR alpha and beta repertoires. The infant donors were roughly 7 to 244 days old, and the cohort included over five males and two females. Thymocytes were mechanically released from the tissue and were stored as pellets of 10-30 million cells at -70 degrees C. A QIAsymphony instrument was used to extract genomic DNA from frozen cell pellets. Using the immunoSEQ multiplex PCR assay, the TCRB and TCRAD loci were amplified from a standardized quantity of quality-controlled genomic DNA. The amplicons covered the V(D)J region and were long enough to include the CDR3 and to identify the V and J genes. Amplicon sequencing was performed on an Illumina platform through the commercial immunoSEQ service. Primer bias and sequencing errors were corrected as previously described, and TCRAD and TCRB were defined on the basis of the IMGT database. Analysis of the repertoires was done with immunoSEQ Analyzer 3.0 and VDJTools and included basic statistics, V/J segment usage, diversity estimates, rarefaction and pairwise overlap. To estimate diversity, the Chao1, ChaoE, Efron-Thisted, Shannon and inverse Simpson indices were applied, and diversity was also estimated on datasets down-sampled to the smallest sample. Repertoire overlap was assessed by strict matching of CDR3 nucleotide sequence, V gene and J gene, and clustering was done by Jaccard-based multidimensional scaling. On average, roughly 810,000 unique TCRB clonotypes were obtained from thymus samples, compared with approximately 82,000 from blood samples.

What was sequenced was thymocytes. This TCR derives from a boy younger than two with a congenital heart defect. Donor details come from another sample of the same person, matched by shared clones. The chain couples TRBV27 to TRBJ2-5; the D gene remains uncertain. The CDR3 region reads CASSCQRGTQYF. The base sequence is TGTGCCAGCAGTTGCCAAAGAGGAACCCAGTACTTC.